Below, 9 T cell receptor beta chains from the same sample are listed, as sequenced in a study of shared clonotypes between healthy human individuals. The method was immunoSEQ multiplex PCR; TCRdb's version includes in-frame clones alone and lacks a portion of them. The repertoire holds about 1.1 million clones, with about 72% as singletons. Sequenced material: memory CD4+ T cells from PBMCs. Documented subset: CD45RA-negative fraction. The source of these receptors is a man between 18 and 35 years old in good health. Some clones in this sample may be carry-over from other donors' samples.

On this clone: Other DNA sequences in this specimen translate into the identical CDR3. The V call is TRBV29-1, the J call TRBJ1-5, with TRBD1 identical over 9 bases. Losses at the gene ends were 6 bases for V and 7 bases for J; bases not matched to a gene: 4. CDR3 length: 12 amino acids. The germline V gene encodes CDR1 SQVTM and CDR2 ANQGSEA. The CDR3 DNA is TGCAGCGTACAGGGGGCAGGACAGCCCCAGCATTTT. Its translation is CSVQGAGQPQHF.

V gene TRBV27 combines with J gene TRBJ2-1; 10 bases match TRBD1. Germline V lookup: CDR1 MNHEY, CDR2 SMNVEV (reference sequence). V gave up 10 bases and J gave up 3 bases; unmatched junction bases: 12. The CDR3 is 16 residues long. CDR3 amino acids: CATHRKGQGIYNEQFF. The CDR3, as DNA: TGTGCCACCCACCGGAAGGGACAGGGGATCTACAATGAGCAGTTCTTC.

Here the CDR3 reads CASSPQPTGTASLYNEQFF. In DNA form, the CDR3 reads TGCGCCAGCAGCCCTCAACCGACCGGGACAGCCTCTTTATACAATGAGCAGTTCTTC. The J gene is TRBJ2-1, the V gene TRBV4-1; the match to TRBD1 covers 7 bases. After removal of 4 bases from V and 4 bases from J, the junction contained 19 bases not matched to a gene. The germline V gene encodes CDR1 MGHRA and CDR2 YSYEKL. The CDR3 covers 19 residues.

In its sample, this clone was seen once. The chain has TRBV6-5 and TRBJ2-1, with D uncertain. The CDR3 loop spans 13 amino acids. V lost 7 bases, J lost 5 bases, and 12 bases lay in between. Germline values: CDR1 MNHEY, CDR2 SVGAGI. The DNA for the CDR3 is TGTGCCAGCATCGAACCCGGAAACAATGAGCAGTTCTTC. Protein: CASIEPGNNEQFF.

J is TRBJ2-1 and V is TRBV7-3, with D possibly being TRBD1 or TRBD2 (5 bases each). The CDR3 totals 15 residues. Per germline, CDR1 SGHTA and CDR2 FQGTGA. Trimming took 11 bases from V and 1 from J, leaving 18 bases between them. Written as DNA, the CDR3 is TGTGCCTCCCGGGGCGGTCCGGGGTCCTACAATGAGCAGTTCTTC. Its protein product is CASRGGPGSYNEQFF.

The J gene is TRBJ2-7, the V gene TRBV7-2; the match to TRBD2 covers 7 bases. The V gene's germline CDR1 is SGHTA and CDR2 FQGNSA. The CDR3 sequence is 16 residues long. J gave up 0 bases and V 5 bases, and 10 bases lay outside the gene matches. This CDR3 is CASSKRGGSPSYEQYF. Here the CDR3 DNA reads TGTGCCAGCAGCAAACGCGGCGGGAGCCCCTCCTACGAGCAGTACTTC.

This rearrangement joins TRBV5-1 to TRBJ2-1, with 8 positions matching TRBD1. V lost 5 bases, J lost 0 bases, and 4 bases stayed unmatched. CDR1 is SGHRS and CDR2 is YFSETQ in the germline V gene. This CDR3 is built from 15 residues. CDR3 amino acids: CASRQGGSSYNEQFF. CDR3 sequence (DNA): TGCGCCAGCAGACAGGGGGGAAGCTCCTACAATGAGCAGTTCTTC. Looking up the rest from reference TRBV5-1 and TRBJ2-1 gives the full variable domain: KAGVTQTPRYLIKTRGQQVTLSCSPISGHRSVSWYQQTPGQGLQFLFEYFSETQRNKGNFPGRFSGRQFSNSRSEMNVSTLELGDSALYLCASRQGGSSYNEQFFGPGTRLTVL.

This chain links TRBV7-9 with TRBJ1-1; tentative D call: TRBD1 (5 bases). Germline V gene sequence: CDR1 SEHNR, CDR2 FQNEAQ (reference sequence). Deletions cut 5 bases from V and 5 bases from J, with 15 bases between. The CDR3 extends over 14 amino acids. CDR3 sequence reads: CASSAVGGDTEAFF. The CDR3 coding sequence is TGTGCCAGCAGCGCCGTGGGAGGGGATACTGAAGCTTTCTTT. The variable domain in full, completed from reference TRBV7-9 and TRBJ1-1, reads DTGVSQNPRHKITKRGQNVTFRCDPISEHNRLYWYRQTLGQGPEFLTYFQNEAQLEKSRLLSDRFSAERPKGSFSTLEIQRTEQGDSAMYLCASSAVGGDTEAFFGQGTRLTVV.

The genes are TRBV27 and TRBJ2-1; TRBD2 matches at 10 bases. Germline V CDR1 and CDR2: MNHEY, SMNVEV (reference sequence). The CDR3 has 14 residues. Unmatched junction bases numbered 10, after V lost 10 bases and J lost 7 bases. CDR3: CATASSGSWNEQFF. The DNA of the CDR3 is TGTGCCACCGCTTCTAGCGGGAGTTGGAATGAGCAGTTCTTC.